This TCR beta chain comes out of a study of blood T cell repertoires in COVID-19. Study as a whole: From the United States, Italy and Spain came samples of acute and convalescent COVID-19. The cDNA or gDNA used as material had been derived from T cells, B-cell-depleted T cells, or PBMCs.

This CDR3 contains 13 residues. The germline V gene encodes CDR1 MGHDK and CDR2 SYGVNS. V was trimmed by 3 bases and J by 7 bases, leaving 12 bases between them. Original processing notes: The authors estimated nucleated cell counts from reference gene primer amplification. TCRdb's table, derived via immunoSEQ multiplex PCR, lists solely in-frame clones and lacks some. From that table come the V and J calls and clone size; the DNA was used to work out D and trimming. The sample includes roughly 200,000 clones, roughly 78% seen only once; the top ten take under 3.5%. Sequences were obtained from peripheral blood. The V gene is TRBV25-1, the J gene TRBJ1-2; D unclear. The clonotype originates from a woman of 80 years or more with active or convalescent COVID-19. CDR3 amino acids: CASSDPGRVGYTF. CDR3 coding DNA: TGTGCCAGCAGTGACCCCGGGAGGGTTGGCTACACCTTC.